The sequence of this T cell receptor (beta chain) was determined in a study of cytomegalovirus exposure and HLA in healthy donors. With 60 Vbeta and 13 Jbeta primers, the PCR was carried out. The method was immunoSEQ multiplex PCR; TCRdb's version includes in-frame clones alone and lacks a portion of them. The data contain around 100,000 clones, approximately 66% of them singletons. CDR1 is SGHAT, CDR2 FQNNGV, per germline. The CDR3 consists of 15 residues. V lost 6 bases and J lost 2, with 16 bases in between. The J gene is TRBJ2-5, the V gene TRBV11-2; maybe TRBD1 (7 bases). Sequenced: PBMCs. This sequence was found in a woman in her 50s in good health and CMV-seronegative. CDR3 bases: TGTGCCAGCAGACGCGGGACAGCCAGACAAGAGACCCAGTACTTC. It yields the protein CASRRGTARQETQYF.